These 32 T cell receptor beta chains came from one sample sequenced in a study of T cells after yellow fever vaccination (dated by TCRdb to about 2019). The library was obtained by 5' RACE. The listed sequencing device is Illumina HiSeq 2500. The public reads were quality trimmed at Q25 with fastp and then assembled into clones with MiXCR by TCRdb, keeping productive beta chains. Each record represents a unique CDR3 protein, reported with the most common genes and DNA among its rows. The table for this sample lists approximately 90,000 distinct CDR3 sequences; roughly 15% of them were counted only once. The ten largest clones take up about 22% of the sample. The sample's treatment or condition, from its label and the paper: live attenuated yellow fever vaccine strain. The material sequenced was CD8+ T cells not binding an NS4B(214-222) dextramer, sorted from PBMCs, taken roughly 20 days after the first yellow fever vaccination. The sample's cell subset or site label, decoded: NS4B epitope dextramer-negative CD8 T cells. These receptors originate from a man younger than 35 who received the YFV17D yellow fever vaccine.

This clonotype was detected once. The rearrangement uses TRBV30 and TRBJ2-7; 9 bases line up with TRBD1. Germline CDR1 reads GTSNPN; CDR2 reads SVGIG (reference sequence). Germline trimming cut 0 bases from V and 3 bases from J; bases unmatched to any gene: 12. The CDR3 runs 17 residues. This CDR3 reads CAWSVPFWGQGFYEQYV. CDR3 sequence (DNA): TGTGCCTGGAGTGTACCGTTTTGGGGACAGGGCTTCTACGAGCAGTACGTC.

The chain has TRBV9 and TRBJ2-7; no clear D. The V gene's germline CDR1 is SGDLS and CDR2 YYNGEE. This CDR3 has 17 amino acids. With 0 bases removed from V and 1 base from J, the gap between germline ends came to 17 bases. DNA of the CDR3: TGTGCCAGCAGCGTAGGGTCTCGCCCCATTCCTTCCTACGAGCAGTACTTC. Translation: CASSVGSRPIPSYEQYF.

This clonotype turned up a few times. The chain is built from TRBV3-1 and TRBJ1-2, with D possibly matching TRBD1 (5 bases). V shed 5 bases and J shed 6 bases, with 19 bases lying between them. The germline V gene has CDR1 LGHDT and CDR2 YNNKEL (reference sequence). This CDR3 has 15 amino acids. This CDR3 is CASSEGDALLDGYTF. The CDR3 DNA reads as TGTGCCAGCAGCGAAGGGGACGCCTTGTTGGATGGCTACACCTTC.

The rearrangement uses TRBV20-1 and TRBJ2-2; 16 positions match TRBD2. V shed 4 bases, J shed 6 bases, and the junction held 11 bases outside the gene matches. The CDR3 spans 18 residues. Germline loops: CDR1 DFQATT, CDR2 SNEGSKA (reference sequence). The CDR3 DNA is TGCAGTGCTACCCCGGGACTAGCGGGGGGGCCCGCATCCGGGGAGCTGTTTTTT. Protein: CSATPGLAGGPASGELFF.

This clonotype was found many times. The genes are TRBV4-1 and TRBJ1-1; D uncertain. CDR1 is MGHRA and CDR2 is YSYEKL in the germline V gene. The CDR3 runs to 16 residues. Deletions cut 0 bases from V and 0 bases from J, with 11 bases between. The CDR3 region is CASSQEAEAMNTEAFF. In nucleotides, the CDR3 is TGCGCCAGCAGCCAAGAGGCGGAGGCCATGAACACTGAAGCTTTCTTT.

The genes are TRBV7-2 and TRBJ1-2; D gene uncertain. This CDR3 is 13 amino acids long. Between the trimmed V and J ends, which lost 5 bases and 6 bases, there was a span of 13 bases. The V gene's germline CDR1 is SGHTA and CDR2 FQGNSA. CDR3 in amino acids: CASSQRLVHGYTF. The CDR3 DNA reads as TGTGCCAGCAGCCAACGACTCGTCCATGGCTACACCTTC.

The chain combines TRBV4-1 with TRBJ2-2; unclear D gene. The CDR3 loop spans 11 amino acids. Germline V gene data show CDR1 as MGHRA and CDR2 as YSYEKL. V lost 4 bases, J lost 7 bases, and 4 bases lay in between. CDR3 sequence: CASSRDGELFF. The CDR3 DNA follows: TGCGCCAGCAGCCGTGACGGGGAGCTGTTTTTT.

V is TRBV11-2 and J is TRBJ2-1, with TRBD2 identical over 8 bases. The CDR3 covers 16 residues. Germline trimming cut 5 bases from V and 5 bases from J; bases unmatched to any gene: 11. In germline, CDR1 is SGHAT, CDR2 FQNNGV. CDR3 in DNA: TGTGCCAGCAGCGTCACCGGAGCGGGGGATAACAATGAGCAGTTCTTC. Protein product: CASSVTGAGDNNEQFF.

This clonotype was recorded many times. This chain connects TRBV29-1 to TRBJ2-1; D uncertain. Germline assignment: CDR1 SQVTM and CDR2 ANQGSEA. The CDR3 runs 9 residues. V shed 4 bases and J shed 8 bases, with 3 bases lying between them. CDR3 in amino acids: CSVGHEQFF. Written as DNA, the CDR3 is TGCAGCGTTGGTCATGAGCAGTTCTTC.

This CDR3 reads CASSQEWGGSETQYF. The CDR3 DNA reads TGCGCCAGCAGCCAAGAATGGGGGGGCTCGGAGACCCAGTACTTC. The chain joins TRBV4-3 to TRBJ2-5; D is perhaps TRBD2 (7 bases). The V end was cut by 0 bases, the J end by 5 bases, with 13 bases between. From germline, CDR1 is LGHNA and CDR2 YSLEER. The CDR3 contains 15 residues.

This chain joins TRBV4-3 and TRBJ2-3; D is unresolved. Germline assignment: CDR1 LGHNA and CDR2 YSLEER. The CDR3 contains 14 residues. Trimming pared 0 bases from V and 2 bases from J, leaving 6 bases between. The CDR3 DNA follows: TGCGCCAGCAGCCAAGACGTTTCCACAGATACGCAGTATTTT. As protein: CASSQDVSTDTQYF.

This sequence joins TRBV6-2 or TRBV6-3 and TRBJ2-1, with 8 bases identical to TRBD1. This CDR3 is 11 amino acids long. V dropped 7 bases and J dropped 15; count of bases not matched to a gene: 8. Germline loops: CDR1 MNHEY, CDR2 SVGEGT. The CDR3, as DNA: TGTGCCAGCAACCCTGGGACAGGTCCGTTCTTC. Translating it yields CASNPGTGPFF.

The V call is TRBV2, the J call TRBJ1-2; 7 positions match TRBD1. V lost 7 bases and J lost 1; bases outside the gene matches: 6. Germline values: CDR1 SNHLY, CDR2 FYNNEI. This CDR3 contains 14 residues. The CDR3 here is CASIGQEFNYGYTF. CDR3 nucleotide sequence: TGTGCCAGCATCGGACAGGAGTTTAACTATGGCTACACCTTC.

This clonotype was counted between two and nine times. The chain is built from TRBV12-3 or TRBV12-4 and TRBJ2-7; no clear D. V lost 0 bases, J lost 2 bases, and 5 bases lay in between. This CDR3 is built from 13 residues. CDR3 in amino acids: CASSLAGPYEQYF. For the CDR3, the DNA is TGTGCCAGCAGTTTAGCAGGCCCCTACGAGCAGTACTTC.

This rearrangement joins TRBV7-9 to TRBJ2-5; TRBD2 agrees at 10 bases. Germline V gene sequence: CDR1 SEHNR, CDR2 FQNEAQ (reference sequence). This CDR3 has 17 residues. The J segment lost 0 bases and the V segment lost 7 bases, leaving 11 bases of the junction unmatched. The DNA for the CDR3 is TGTGCCAGCACAGCTTTTGTACTAGCGGGAAACCAAGAGACCCAGTACTTC. This sequence encodes CASTAFVLAGNQETQYF.

The V gene is TRBV7-3, the J gene TRBJ2-5; D remains unclear. The CDR3 spans 14 residues. Germline loops: CDR1 SGHTA, CDR2 FQGTGA. Trimming cost V 5 bases and J 7 bases, with 17 bases left between them. The CDR3 DNA is TGTGCCAGCAGCCCAGGTGGACCGTTTGCGACCCAGTACTTC. Translated: CASSPGGPFATQYF.

J is TRBJ2-3 and V is TRBV7-8; 8 bases match TRBD1. Germline CDR1 and CDR2: SGHVS and FQNEAQ. V was clipped by 5 bases and J by 3 bases; unmatched bases: 7. The CDR3 is 15 residues long. CDR3 in amino acids: CASSNRGIRTDTQYF. As DNA, the CDR3 is TGTGCCAGCAGCAACAGGGGGATTCGTACAGATACGCAGTATTTT.

In this sample, this clonotype turned up once. The genes are TRBV7-9 and TRBJ2-3; D is unclear. Germline values: CDR1 SEHNR, CDR2 FQNEAQ (reference sequence). Trimming removed 6 bases from V and 7 bases from J, with 5 bases in between. The CDR3 extends over 10 amino acids. This chain's CDR3 is CASSPNTQYF. As DNA, the CDR3 is TGTGCCAGCAGTCCCAATACGCAGTATTTT.

This clonotype was seen a few times. The chain recombines TRBV29-1 with TRBJ2-7; 7 nucleotides align to TRBD1. This CDR3 is 14 amino acids long. The V and J ends lost 6 bases and 3 bases, in that order; junction bases with no gene match: 11. Germline-derived CDR1 and CDR2 are SQVTM and ANQGSEA. CDR3 residues: CSVSPGTALYEQYF. The CDR3 nucleotides are TGCAGCGTGTCTCCCGGGACAGCCCTCTACGAGCAGTACTTC.

This clonotype was observed a handful of times. The V and J genes are TRBV20-1 and TRBJ2-7; D unresolved. The CDR3 length is 12 residues. CDR1 is DFQATT and CDR2 is SNEGSKA in the germline V gene (reference sequence). Trimming took 1 base from V and 4 from J, leaving 8 bases between them. This chain's CDR3 is CSARGGLYEQYV. In DNA, the CDR3 is TGCAGTGCTAGAGGTGGGCTATACGAGCAGTACGTC.

V and J are TRBV20-1 and TRBJ2-3; D is unresolved. Germline CDR1 and CDR2: DFQATT and SNEGSKA (reference sequence). The V end lost 6 bases, the J end lost 0 bases, and 4 bases lay between the germline ends. The CDR3 runs 11 residues. The CDR3 nucleotides read TGCAGTGCCGAGAGCACAGATACGCAGTATTTT. This translates into CSAESTDTQYF.

The V gene is TRBV29-1, the J gene TRBJ2-2; TRBD2 aligns across 7 bases. The CDR3 spans 13 residues. Trimming took 4 bases from V and 4 from J; bases not matched to a gene: 3. The germline V gene has CDR1 SQVTM and CDR2 ANQGSEA. The CDR3 nucleotides are TGCAGCGTTGCCCGCGGGGGCACCGGGGAGCTGTTTTTT. Translated, it gives CSVARGGTGELFF.

This clonotype was counted between two and nine times. The rearrangement joins TRBV6-1 to TRBJ2-3, with TRBD1 matching over 10 bases. Trimming cost V 6 bases and J 3 bases; bases outside gene matches: 15. The germline V gene encodes CDR1 MNHNS and CDR2 SASEGT. The CDR3 has 18 residues. The CDR3 DNA sequence: TGTGCCAGCAGCCCCCTTCAAAACGCGGGACAGGGGACAGATACGCAGTATTTT. Its protein is CASSPLQNAGQGTDTQYF.

This clonotype was found a few times. V gene TRBV7-2 combines with J gene TRBJ2-7; D gene ambiguous. Germline assignment: CDR1 SGHTA and CDR2 FQGNSA. This CDR3 is 14 amino acids long. Trimming removed 1 base at V and 0 bases at J, with 7 bases between. In DNA, the CDR3 is TGTGCCAGCAGCTTAGTATCGTACTCCTACGAGCAGTACGTC. Translated: CASSLVSYSYEQYV.

The chain has TRBV6-1 and TRBJ2-1; the match to TRBD2 covers 8 bases. The length of the CDR3 is 14 residues. The V gene end was trimmed by 6 bases and the J gene end by 6 bases; junction bases not matched to a gene: 7. Germline V gene sequence: CDR1 MNHNS, CDR2 SASEGT. CDR3 residues: CASSIAGPANEQFF. The DNA for the CDR3 is TGTGCCAGCAGCATAGCGGGGCCTGCCAATGAGCAGTTCTTC.

This clonotype was observed at least ten times. This chain's CDR3 is CASSLPGTSGPTDTQYF. The DNA for the CDR3 is TGCGCCAGCAGCCTCCCCGGTACTAGCGGTCCAACAGATACGCAGTATTTT. The rearrangement joins TRBV5-1 to TRBJ2-3, with 8 nucleotides matching TRBD2. V dropped 4 bases and J dropped 3; count of bases not matched to a gene: 13. There are 17 residues in the CDR3. In germline, CDR1 is SGHRS, CDR2 YFSETQ. The full variable domain, in which reference TRBV5-1 and TRBJ2-3 provide the parts outside the CDR3, is KAGVTQTPRYLIKTRGQQVTLSCSPISGHRSVSWYQQTPGQGLQFLFEYFSETQRNKGNFPGRFSGRQFSNSRSEMNVSTLELGDSALYLCASSLPGTSGPTDTQYFGPGTRLTVL.

This clonotype appeared a few times. The CDR3, as DNA: TGCAGCGTTGTAAGGGGGGGCTACGAGCAGTACTTC. Translated: CSVVRGGYEQYF. The chain is built from TRBV29-1 and TRBJ2-7; TRBD2 might be the D (7 bases). Germline CDR1 and CDR2: SQVTM and ANQGSEA. Trimming removed 4 bases at V and 3 bases at J, with 10 bases between. The CDR3 totals 12 residues.

This clonotype came up a few times. The genes are TRBV7-3 and TRBJ2-1; 9 positions agree with TRBD2. Germline CDR1 SGHTA, CDR2 FQGTGA. The ends lost 2 bases at V and 6 bases at J; junction bases unmatched: 5. The CDR3 has 15 residues. The CDR3 sequence is CASSLGLAGRNEQFF. CDR3 DNA: TGTGCCAGCAGCTTAGGGCTAGCGGGGCGCAATGAGCAGTTCTTC.

V is TRBV12-3 or TRBV12-4 and J is TRBJ2-3; D gene unclear. V shed 8 bases and J shed 0 bases, with 15 bases lying between them. This CDR3 is 15 amino acids long. This CDR3 is CASAYVGSSTDTQYF. The CDR3 DNA is TGTGCCAGCGCCTACGTGGGGTCGAGCACAGATACGCAGTATTTT.

This clonotype was seen more than once but under ten times. The rearrangement uses TRBV6-5 and TRBJ1-1; D might be TRBD1 (5 bases). Germline CDR1 reads MNHEY; CDR2 reads SVGAGI. The CDR3 extends over 14 amino acids. The V end lost 3 bases, the J end lost 4 bases, and 12 bases lay between the germline ends. CDR3: CASSYVGEGTEAFF. CDR3 nucleotides: TGTGCCAGCAGTTATGTGGGGGAGGGCACTGAAGCTTTCTTT.

This clonotype has more than one count but fewer than ten. This CDR3 reads CASSRLWGSTDTQYF. For the CDR3, the DNA is TGTGCCAGCAGTAGACTCTGGGGAAGCACAGATACGCAGTATTTT. The V call is TRBV27, the J call TRBJ2-3; D is unclear. V lost 5 bases, J lost 0 bases, and 12 bases lay in between. The CDR3 contains 15 residues. Germline V gene sequence: CDR1 MNHEY, CDR2 SMNVEV (reference sequence).

This clonotype came up a few times. The CDR3 bases are TGTGCCAGCAGTTTCAAGGGCTACGAGCAGTACTTC. Amino acid sequence: CASSFKGYEQYF. V gene TRBV27 combines with J gene TRBJ2-7; D is unresolved. Germline CDR1 reads MNHEY; CDR2 reads SMNVEV (reference sequence). V lost 3 bases, J lost 3 bases, and 6 bases lay in between. CDR3 length: 12 residues.